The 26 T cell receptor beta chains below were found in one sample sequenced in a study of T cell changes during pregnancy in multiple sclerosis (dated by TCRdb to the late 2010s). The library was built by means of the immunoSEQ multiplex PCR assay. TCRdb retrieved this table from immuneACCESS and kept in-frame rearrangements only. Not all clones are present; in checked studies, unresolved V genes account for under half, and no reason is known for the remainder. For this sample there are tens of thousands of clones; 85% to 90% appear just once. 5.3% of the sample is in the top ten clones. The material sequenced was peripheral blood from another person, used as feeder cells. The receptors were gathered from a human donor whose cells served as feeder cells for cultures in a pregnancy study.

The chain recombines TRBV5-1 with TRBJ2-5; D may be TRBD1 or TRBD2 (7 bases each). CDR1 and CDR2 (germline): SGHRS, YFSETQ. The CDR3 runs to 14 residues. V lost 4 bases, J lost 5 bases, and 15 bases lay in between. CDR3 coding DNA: TGCGCCAGCAGCCCGGGGACAGCGGGGGAGACCCAGTACTTC. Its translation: CASSPGTAGETQYF.

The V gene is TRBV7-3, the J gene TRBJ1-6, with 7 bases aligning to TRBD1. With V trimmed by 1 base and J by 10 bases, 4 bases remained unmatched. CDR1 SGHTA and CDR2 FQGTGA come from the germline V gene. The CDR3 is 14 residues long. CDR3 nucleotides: TGTGCCAGCAGCTTAAAGCCAGGGGGGTCACCCCTCCACTTT. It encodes CASSLKPGGSPLHF.

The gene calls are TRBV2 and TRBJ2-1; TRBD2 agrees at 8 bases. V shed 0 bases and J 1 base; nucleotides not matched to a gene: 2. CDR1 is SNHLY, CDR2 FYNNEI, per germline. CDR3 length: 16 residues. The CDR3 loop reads CASSEAVAGSYNEQFF. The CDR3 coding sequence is TGTGCCAGCAGTGAAGCGGTAGCGGGGTCCTACAATGAGCAGTTCTTC.

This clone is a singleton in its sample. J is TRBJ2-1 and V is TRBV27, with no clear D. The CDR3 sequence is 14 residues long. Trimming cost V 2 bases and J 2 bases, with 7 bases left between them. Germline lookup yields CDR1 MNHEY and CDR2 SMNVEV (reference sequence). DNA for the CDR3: TGTGCCAGCAGTTTAAATCCCCCCTACAATGAGCAGTTCTTC. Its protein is CASSLNPPYNEQFF.

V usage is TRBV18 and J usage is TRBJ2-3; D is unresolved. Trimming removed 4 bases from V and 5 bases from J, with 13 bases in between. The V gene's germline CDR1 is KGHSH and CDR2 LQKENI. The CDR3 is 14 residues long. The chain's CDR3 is CASSLFQEGDTQYF. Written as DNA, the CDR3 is TGTGCCAGCTCACTATTCCAGGAAGGAGATACGCAGTATTTT.

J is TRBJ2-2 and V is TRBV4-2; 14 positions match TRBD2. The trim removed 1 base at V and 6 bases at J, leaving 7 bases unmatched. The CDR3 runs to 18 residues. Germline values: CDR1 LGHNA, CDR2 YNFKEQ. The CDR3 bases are TGTGCCAGCAGCCAAGGAGGACTAGCGGGAGGTCTCTCCGGGGAGCTGTTTTTT. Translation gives CASSQGGLAGGLSGELFF.

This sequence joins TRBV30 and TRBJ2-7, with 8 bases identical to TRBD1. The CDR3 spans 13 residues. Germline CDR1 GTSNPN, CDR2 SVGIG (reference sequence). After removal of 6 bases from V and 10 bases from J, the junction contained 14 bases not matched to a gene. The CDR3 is CACPRGPRLGQYF. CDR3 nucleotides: TGTGCCTGCCCCAGGGGGCCTCGGCTCGGTCAGTACTTC. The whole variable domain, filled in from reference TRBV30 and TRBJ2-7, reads SQTIHQWPATLVQPVGSPLSLECTVEGTSNPNLYWYRQAAGRGLQLLFYSVGIGQISSEVPQNLSASRPQDRQFILSSKKLLLSDSGFYLCACPRGPRLGQYFGPGTRLTVT.

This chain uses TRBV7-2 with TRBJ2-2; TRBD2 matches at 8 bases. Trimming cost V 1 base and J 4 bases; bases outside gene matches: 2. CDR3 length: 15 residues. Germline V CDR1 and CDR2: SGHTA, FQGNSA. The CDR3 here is CASSLVSGATGELFF. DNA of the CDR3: TGTGCCAGCAGCTTAGTTAGCGGGGCCACCGGGGAGCTGTTTTTT.

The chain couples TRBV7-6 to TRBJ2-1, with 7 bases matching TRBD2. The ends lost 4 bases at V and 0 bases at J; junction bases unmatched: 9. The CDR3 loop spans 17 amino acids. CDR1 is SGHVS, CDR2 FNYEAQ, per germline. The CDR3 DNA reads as TGTGCCAGCAGCTCCTCCCGAGCGGGATACTCCTACAATGAGCAGTTCTTC. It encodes CASSSSRAGYSYNEQFF. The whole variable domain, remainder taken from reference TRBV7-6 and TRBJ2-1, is GAGVSQSPRYKVTKRGQDVALRCDPISGHVSLYWYRQALGQGPEFLTYFNYEAQQDKSGLPNDRFSAERPEGSISTLTIQRTEQRDSAMYRCASSSSRAGYSYNEQFFGPGTRLTVL.

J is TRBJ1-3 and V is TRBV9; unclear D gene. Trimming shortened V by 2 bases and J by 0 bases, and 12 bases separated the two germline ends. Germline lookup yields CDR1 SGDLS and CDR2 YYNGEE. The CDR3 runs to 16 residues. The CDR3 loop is CASSVGGGYSGNTIYF. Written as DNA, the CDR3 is TGTGCCAGCAGCGTGGGAGGCGGTTACTCTGGAAACACCATATATTTT. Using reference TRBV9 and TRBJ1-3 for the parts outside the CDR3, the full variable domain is DSGVTQTPKHLITATGQRVTLRCSPRSGDLSVYWYQQSLDQGLQFLIQYYNGEERAKGNILERFSAQQFPDLHSELNLSSLELGDSALYFCASSVGGGYSGNTIYFGEGSWLTVV.

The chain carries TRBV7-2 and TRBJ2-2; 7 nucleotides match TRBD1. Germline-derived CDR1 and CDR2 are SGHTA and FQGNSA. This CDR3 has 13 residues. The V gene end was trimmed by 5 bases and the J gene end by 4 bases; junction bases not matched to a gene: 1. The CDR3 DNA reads TGTGCCAGCAGCCGGGACAGCACCGGGGAGCTGTTTTTT. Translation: CASSRDSTGELFF.

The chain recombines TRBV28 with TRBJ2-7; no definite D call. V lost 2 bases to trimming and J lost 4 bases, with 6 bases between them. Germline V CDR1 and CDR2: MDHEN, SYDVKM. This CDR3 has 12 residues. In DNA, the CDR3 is TGTGCCAGCAGTTTACCCGGATACGAGCAGTACTTC. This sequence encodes CASSLPGYEQYF.

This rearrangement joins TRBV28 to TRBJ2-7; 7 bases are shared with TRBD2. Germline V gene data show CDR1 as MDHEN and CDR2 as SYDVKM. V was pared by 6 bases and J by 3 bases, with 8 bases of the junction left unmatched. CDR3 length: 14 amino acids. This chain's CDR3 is CASSRGGTFYEQYF. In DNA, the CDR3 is TGTGCCAGCAGCCGCGGGGGTACATTCTACGAGCAGTACTTC. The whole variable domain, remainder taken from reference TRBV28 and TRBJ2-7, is DVKVTQSSRYLVKRTGEKVFLECVQDMDHENMFWYRQDPGLGLRLIYFSYDVKMKEKGDIPEGYSVSREKKERFSLILESASTNQTSMYLCASSRGGTFYEQYFGPGTRLTVT.

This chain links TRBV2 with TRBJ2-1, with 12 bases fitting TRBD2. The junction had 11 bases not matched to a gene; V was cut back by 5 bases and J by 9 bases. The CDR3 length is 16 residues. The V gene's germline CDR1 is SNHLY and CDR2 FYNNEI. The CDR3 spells CASSQPSSGRAAEQFF. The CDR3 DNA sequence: TGTGCCAGCAGTCAACCTTCTAGCGGGAGGGCTGCTGAGCAGTTCTTC.

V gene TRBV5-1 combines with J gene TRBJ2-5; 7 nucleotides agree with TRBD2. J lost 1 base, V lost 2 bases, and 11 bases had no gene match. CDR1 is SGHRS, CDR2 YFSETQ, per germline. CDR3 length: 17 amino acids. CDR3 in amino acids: CASSLTPSGDPQETQYF. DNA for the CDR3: TGCGCCAGCAGCTTAACCCCCAGCGGGGACCCCCAAGAGACCCAGTACTTC.

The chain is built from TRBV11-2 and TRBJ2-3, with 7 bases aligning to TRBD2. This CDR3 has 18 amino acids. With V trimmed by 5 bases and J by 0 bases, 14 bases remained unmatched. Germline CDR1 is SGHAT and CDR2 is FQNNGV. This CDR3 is CASSPLERGFSSTDTQYF. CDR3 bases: TGTGCCAGCAGCCCTTTGGAGCGGGGATTCTCTAGCACAGATACGCAGTATTTT.

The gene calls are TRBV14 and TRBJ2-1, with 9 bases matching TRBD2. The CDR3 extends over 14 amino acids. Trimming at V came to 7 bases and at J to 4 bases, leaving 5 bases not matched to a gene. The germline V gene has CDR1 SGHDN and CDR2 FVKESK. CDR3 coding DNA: TGTGCCAGCAAAAGGACTAGCGAGTACAATGAGCAGTTCTTC. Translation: CASKRTSEYNEQFF.

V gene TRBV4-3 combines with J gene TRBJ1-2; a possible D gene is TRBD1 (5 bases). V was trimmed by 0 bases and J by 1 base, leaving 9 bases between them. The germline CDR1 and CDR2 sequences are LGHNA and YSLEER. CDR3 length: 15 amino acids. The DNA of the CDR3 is TGCGCCAGCAGCCAAGAATGGGGCGGTAACTATGGCTACACCTTC. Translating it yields CASSQEWGGNYGYTF.

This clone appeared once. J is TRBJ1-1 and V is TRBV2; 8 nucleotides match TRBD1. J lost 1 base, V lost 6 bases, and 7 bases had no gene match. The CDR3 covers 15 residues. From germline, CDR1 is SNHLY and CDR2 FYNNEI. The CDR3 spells CASRGTGGQNTEAFF. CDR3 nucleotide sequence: TGTGCCAGCAGGGGAACAGGGGGGCAGAACACTGAAGCTTTCTTT.

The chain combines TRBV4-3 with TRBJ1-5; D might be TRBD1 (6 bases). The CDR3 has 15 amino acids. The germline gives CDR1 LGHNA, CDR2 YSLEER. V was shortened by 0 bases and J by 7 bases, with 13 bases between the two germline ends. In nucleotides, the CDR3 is TGCGCCAGCAGCCAAGATGGCGGGGGCCTGCAGCCCCAGCATTTT. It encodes CASSQDGGGLQPQHF.

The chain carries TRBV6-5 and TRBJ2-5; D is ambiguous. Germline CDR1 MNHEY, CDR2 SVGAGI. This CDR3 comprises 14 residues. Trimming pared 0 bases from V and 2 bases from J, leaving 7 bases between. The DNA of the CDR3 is TGTGCCAGCAGTTACTCGGCAGGTCAAGAGACCCAGTACTTC. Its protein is CASSYSAGQETQYF.

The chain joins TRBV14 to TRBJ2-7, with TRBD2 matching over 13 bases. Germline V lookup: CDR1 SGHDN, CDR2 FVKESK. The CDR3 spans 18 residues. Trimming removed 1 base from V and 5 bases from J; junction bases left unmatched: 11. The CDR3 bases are TGTGCCAGCAGCCAAGTTGCGCCAACTAGCGGGGGGGCCGACGAGCAGTACTTC. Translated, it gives CASSQVAPTSGGADEQYF.

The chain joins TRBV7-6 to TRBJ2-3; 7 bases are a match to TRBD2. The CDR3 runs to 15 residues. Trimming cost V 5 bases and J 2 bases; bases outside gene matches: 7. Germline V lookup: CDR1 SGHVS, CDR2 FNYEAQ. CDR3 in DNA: TGTGCCAGCAGCCTAACCGGGACTAACACAGATACGCAGTATTTT. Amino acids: CASSLTGTNTDTQYF.

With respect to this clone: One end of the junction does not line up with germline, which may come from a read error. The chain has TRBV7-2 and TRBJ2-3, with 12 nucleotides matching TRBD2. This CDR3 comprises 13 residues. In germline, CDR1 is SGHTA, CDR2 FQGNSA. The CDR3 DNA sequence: TGTGCCAGCAGCCTAGGGTGGACTAGCGGGGTGGATTTT. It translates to CASSLGWTSGVDF.

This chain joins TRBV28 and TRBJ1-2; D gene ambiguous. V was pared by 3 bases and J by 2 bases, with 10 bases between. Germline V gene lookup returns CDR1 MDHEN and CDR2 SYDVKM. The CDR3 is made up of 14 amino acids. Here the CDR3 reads CASSLGLTNYGYTF. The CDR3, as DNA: TGTGCCAGCAGTTTGGGATTAACCAACTATGGCTACACCTTC.

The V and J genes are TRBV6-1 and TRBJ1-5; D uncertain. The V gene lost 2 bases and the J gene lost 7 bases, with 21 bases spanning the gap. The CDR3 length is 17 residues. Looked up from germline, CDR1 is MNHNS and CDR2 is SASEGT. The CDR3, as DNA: TGTGCCAGCAGTGAACGCGGTAGGGCGAATGTTTACCAGCCCCAGCATTTT. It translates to CASSERGRANVYQPQHF.